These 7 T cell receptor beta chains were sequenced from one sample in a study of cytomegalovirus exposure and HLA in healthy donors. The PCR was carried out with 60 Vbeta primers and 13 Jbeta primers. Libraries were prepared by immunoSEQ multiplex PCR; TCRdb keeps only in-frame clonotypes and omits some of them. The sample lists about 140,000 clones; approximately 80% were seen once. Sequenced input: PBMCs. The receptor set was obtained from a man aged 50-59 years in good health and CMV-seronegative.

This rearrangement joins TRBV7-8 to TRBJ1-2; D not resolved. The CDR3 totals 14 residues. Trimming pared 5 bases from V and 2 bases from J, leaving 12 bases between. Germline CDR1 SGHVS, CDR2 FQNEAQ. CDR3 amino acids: CASSHRGFNYGYTF. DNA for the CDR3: TGTGCCAGCAGCCACCGAGGGTTCAACTATGGCTACACCTTC.

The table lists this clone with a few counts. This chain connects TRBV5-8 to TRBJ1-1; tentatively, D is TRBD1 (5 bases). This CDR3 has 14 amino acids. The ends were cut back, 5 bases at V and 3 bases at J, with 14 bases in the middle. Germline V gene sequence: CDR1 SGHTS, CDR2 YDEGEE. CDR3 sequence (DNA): TGTGCCAGCAGGGGCGCGGGGCTCGACACTGAAGCTTTCTTT. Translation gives CASRGAGLDTEAFF.

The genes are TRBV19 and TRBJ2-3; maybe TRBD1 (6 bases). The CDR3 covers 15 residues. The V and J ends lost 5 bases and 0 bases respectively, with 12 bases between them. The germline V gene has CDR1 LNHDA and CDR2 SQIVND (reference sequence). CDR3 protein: CASSFRQASTDTQYF. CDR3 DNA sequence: TGTGCCAGTAGTTTTCGACAGGCAAGCACAGATACGCAGTATTTT.

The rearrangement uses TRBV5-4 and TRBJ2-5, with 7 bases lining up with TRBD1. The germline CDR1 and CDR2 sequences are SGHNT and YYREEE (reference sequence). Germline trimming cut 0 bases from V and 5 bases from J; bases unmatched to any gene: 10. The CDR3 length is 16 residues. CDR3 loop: CASSLVETGSGETQYF. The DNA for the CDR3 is TGTGCCAGCAGCTTGGTAGAGACAGGGTCGGGGGAGACCCAGTACTTC.

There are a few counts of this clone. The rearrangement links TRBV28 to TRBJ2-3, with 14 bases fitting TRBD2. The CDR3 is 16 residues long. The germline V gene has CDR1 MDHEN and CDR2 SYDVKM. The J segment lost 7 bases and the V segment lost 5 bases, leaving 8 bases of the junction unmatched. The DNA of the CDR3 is TGTGCCAGCAGTATACTCGGACTAGCGGGGGGCTATACGCAGTATTTT. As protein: CASSILGLAGGYTQYF.

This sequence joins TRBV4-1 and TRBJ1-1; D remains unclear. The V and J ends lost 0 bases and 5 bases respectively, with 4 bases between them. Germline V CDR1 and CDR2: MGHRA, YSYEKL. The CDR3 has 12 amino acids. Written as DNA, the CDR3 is TGCGCCAGCAGCCAAGATCGGACTGAAGCTTTCTTT. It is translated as CASSQDRTEAFF.

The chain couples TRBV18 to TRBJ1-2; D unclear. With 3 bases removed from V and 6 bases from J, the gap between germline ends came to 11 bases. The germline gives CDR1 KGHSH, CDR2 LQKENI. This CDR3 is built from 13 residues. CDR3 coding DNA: TGTGCCAGCTCACCGGGAGTTTCTGATGGCTACACCTTC. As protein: CASSPGVSDGYTF.